This is a list of T cell receptor beta chains from one sample in a study of metastatic and nonmetastatic thyroid tumors. TCRdb reanalyzed the PCR reads via MiXCR. The sample has roughly 28,000 clones, roughly 15% seen once. The sample was blood. These receptors were obtained from a female donor with papillary thyroid cancer or a benign thyroid nodule (not recorded which). Some clones in this sample may be carry-over from other donors' samples. Each CDR3 is given with its conserved first and last residue. The D gene is left open where the match is weak. Not all rows give a size; the values are once, few, many and, for expanded clones, a class.

j_call | d_call | clone_size | v_call | cdr3_aa | cdr3_nt
TRBJ2-1 | TRBD2 | many | TRBV7-6 | CASSLVLAGDEQFF | TGTGCCAGCAGCTTAGTACTAGCGGGGGATGAGCAGTTCTTC
TRBJ2-2 | NA | many | TRBV20-1 | CSARAQGGGNTGELFF | TGCAGTGCTAGAGCTCAGGGGGGAGGGAACACCGGGGAGCTGTTTTTT
TRBJ2-5 | NA | many | TRBV28 | CASSSFGGGETQYF | TGTGCCAGCAGTTCCTTCGGGGGAGGTGAGACCCAGTACTTC
TRBJ1-5 | NA | NA | TRBV5-5 | CASSLVAGNQPQHF | TGTGCCAGCAGCTTGGTGGCAGGGAATCAGCCCCAGCATTTT
TRBJ1-2 | TRBD1 | many | TRBV3-1 | CASSPLFTGGRYGYTF | TGTGCCAGCAGCCCACTATTCACAGGGGGAAGGTATGGCTACACCTTC
TRBJ2-2 | NA | many | TRBV24-1 | CATSDVALGGTGELFF | TGTGCCACCAGTGATGTTGCATTGGGGGGCACCGGGGAGCTGTTTTTT
TRBJ2-7 | TRBD1 | NA | TRBV28 | CASSLPGQGAFYEHYF | TGTGCCAGCAGTTTACCTGGACAGGGGGCATTCTACGAGCATTACTTC
TRBJ2-2 | TRBD2 | many | TRBV12-3/TRBV12-4 | CASSLLGLAGEGTGELFF | TGTGCCAGCAGTTTGCTGGGACTAGCGGGAGAAGGCACCGGGGAGCTGTTTTTT
TRBJ2-2 | NA | many | TRBV7-3 | CASSLRGSGELFF | TGTGCCAGCAGCTTAAGGGGGTCCGGGGAGCTGTTTTTT
TRBJ2-2 | NA | few | TRBV2 | CASSNSGHTGELFF | TGTGCCAGCAGTAACAGCGGCCACACCGGGGAGCTGTTTTTT
TRBJ1-5 | TRBD1 | many | TRBV28 | CASSWDSLNQPQHF | TGTGCCAGCAGCTGGGACAGCCTGAATCAGCCCCAGCATTTT
TRBJ2-2 | NA | few | TRBV6-5 | CASSYQAPGNTGELFF | TGTGCCAGCAGTTACCAGGCCCCAGGGAACACCGGGGAGCTGTTTTTT
TRBJ2-1 | NA | NA | TRBV19 | CASSDLGPMIYEQFF | TGTGCCAGTAGTGATCTTGGCCCGATGATCTATGAGCAGTTCTTC
TRBJ2-7 | TRBD2 | medium-sized | TRBV11-2 | CASSSTSGAYEQYF | TGTGCCAGCAGCTCGACTAGCGGGGCCTACGAGCAGTACTTC
TRBJ1-6 | NA | few | TRBV12-3/TRBV12-4 | CASSFWCGPLHF | TGTGCCAGCAGTTTTTGGTGTGGGCCCCTCCACTTT
TRBJ1-3 | TRBD1 | NA | TRBV6-1 | CASSTGASSGNSIYF | TGTGCCAGCAGCACAGGGGCCAGCTCTGGAAACAGCATATATTTT
TRBJ2-1 | NA | many | TRBV5-5 | CASSLGLLNYNEQFF | TGTGCCAGCAGCTTGGGACTACTCAATTACAATGAGCAGTTCTTC
TRBJ1-1 | TRBD1 | many | TRBV15 | CATSREDRGREAFF | TGTGCCACCAGCAGAGAGGACAGGGGCCGTGAAGCTTTCTTT
TRBJ1-1 | NA | many | TRBV10-3 | CAIKDIPNTEAFF | TGTGCCATCAAGGACATACCGAACACTGAAGCTTTCTTT
TRBJ1-2 | TRBD1 | many | TRBV19 | CASSIRDRGNYGYTF | TGTGCCAGTAGTATAAGGGACAGGGGAAACTATGGCTACACCTTC
TRBJ2-1 | NA | many | TRBV6-1 | CASILSVGERQFF | TGTGCCAGCATCCTCAGCGTGGGGGAACGGCAGTTCTTC
TRBJ2-1 | NA | NA | TRBV30 | CAWSVANNEQFF | TGTGCCTGGAGTGTAGCTAACAATGAGCAGTTCTTC
TRBJ1-1 | NA | many | TRBV2 | CATKRDTGGAAEAFF | TGTGCCACCAAGCGGGACACCGGAGGGGCGGCTGAAGCTTTCTTT
TRBJ2-1 | TRBD2 | many | TRBV7-2 | CASSLVVPGLAGSEQFF | TGTGCCAGCAGCTTAGTGGTTCCAGGACTAGCGGGAAGTGAGCAGTTCTTC
TRBJ2-1 | TRBD2 | NA | TRBV20-1 | CSASPSGLAGYNEQFF | TGCAGTGCTAGTCCCTCAGGACTAGCGGGTTACAATGAGCAGTTCTTC
TRBJ2-1 | TRBD1 | many | TRBV5-8 | CASSLPFRDRQFF | TGTGCCAGCAGCCTCCCCTTCCGGGACAGGCAGTTCTTC
TRBJ2-5 | NA | many | TRBV7-9 | CASASGTLQETQYF | TGTGCCAGCGCCAGTGGGACACTACAAGAGACCCAGTACTTC
TRBJ1-2 | TRBD1 | NA | TRBV5-1 | CASSSSGTASLDYGYTF | TGCGCCAGCAGCAGCTCCGGGACAGCATCCTTGGACTATGGCTACACCTTC
TRBJ2-1 | TRBD2 | many | TRBV6-5 | CASSYGSGLAGTYNEQFF | TGTGCCAGCAGTTACGGGTCTGGACTAGCGGGGACCTACAATGAGCAGTTCTTC
TRBJ2-1 | NA | medium-sized | TRBV20-1 | CSATALGDEQFF | TGCAGTGCTACAGCCTTGGGCGATGAGCAGTTCTTC
TRBJ2-1 | NA | NA | TRBV7-3 | CASSLGPNNEQFF | TGTGCCAGCAGCTTAGGACCAAACAATGAGCAGTTCTTC
TRBJ2-3 | TRBD2 | many | TRBV28 | CASRSEGGPLDTQYF | TGTGCCAGCAGGTCGGAGGGAGGGCCGCTGGATACGCAGTATTTT
TRBJ2-5 | NA | NA | TRBV20-1 | CSASPAAGPGSLIQYF | TGCAGTGCTAGCCCCGCGGCAGGACCAGGGAGCTTGATCCAGTACTTC
TRBJ2-7 | NA | many | TRBV18 | CASSPGTHYEQYF | TGTGCCAGCTCCCCCGGGACACACTACGAGCAGTACTTC
TRBJ2-7 | TRBD2 | many | TRBV19 | CASSIAGLANEQYF | TGTGCCAGTAGTATCGCGGGACTAGCGAACGAGCAGTACTTC
TRBJ2-1 | TRBD2 | many | TRBV29-1 | CSVGGTSGTHEQFF | TGCAGCGTTGGTGGGACTAGCGGGACTCATGAGCAGTTCTTC
TRBJ2-7 | NA | many | TRBV27 | CASSFSGASYEQYF | TGTGCCAGCAGTTTCAGTGGGGCTTCCTACGAGCAGTACTTC
TRBJ2-1 | NA | many | TRBV6-1 | CASRGLAYNEQFF | TGTGCCAGCAGGGGGTTAGCCTACAATGAGCAGTTCTTC
TRBJ2-1 | TRBD2 | NA | TRBV20-1 | CSARGFAGAPEQFF | TGCAGTGCTAGAGGGTTTGCGGGAGCCCCTGAGCAGTTCTTC
TRBJ2-7 | TRBD2 | medium-sized | TRBV7-3 | CASSLFGGLAAYEQYF | TGTGCCAGCAGCTTATTCGGAGGACTAGCGGCTTACGAGCAGTACTTC
TRBJ1-2 | TRBD1 | many | TRBV6-1 | CASSCRTGGQDGYTF | TGTGCCAGCAGTTGCCGGACAGGGGGCCAGGATGGCTACACCTTC
TRBJ1-2 | NA | few | TRBV29-1 | CSFEDPLRAAHYGYTF | TGTAGCTTTGAAGATCCCCTCCGTGCCGCTCACTATGGCTACACCTTC
TRBJ2-7 | NA | NA | TRBV10-2 | CASKPSWRSNEQYF | TGCGCCAGCAAACCCAGCTGGAGGAGTAACGAGCAGTACTTC
TRBJ2-1 | TRBD1 | many | TRBV18 | CASSKGQGAGNEQFF | TGTGCCAGCTCGAAGGGACAGGGGGCTGGGAATGAGCAGTTCTTC
TRBJ2-4 | NA | many | TRBV3-1 | CASSQAGEGIQYF | TGTGCCAGCAGCCAAGCTGGTGAGGGCATTCAGTACTTC
TRBJ2-7 | TRBD2 | NA | TRBV7-8 | CASSLVVLAGSYEQYF | TGTGCCAGCAGCTTAGTTGTCCTAGCGGGGTCCTACGAGCAGTACTTC
TRBJ2-6 | NA | many | TRBV25-1 | CASSEGLSGANVLTF | TGTGCCAGCAGTGAAGGGTTGTCTGGGGCCAACGTCCTGACTTTC
TRBJ2-1 | TRBD1 | many | TRBV5-1 | CASSSDRGINEQFF | TGCGCCAGCAGCTCAGACAGGGGGATTAATGAGCAGTTCTTC
TRBJ2-3 | NA | NA | TRBV30 | CACTARGRSTYTQYF | TGTGCCTGTACCGCAAGAGGGCGGAGCACATATACGCAGTATTTT
TRBJ2-1 | NA | NA | TRBV6-6 | CASSYSGQFYNEQFF | TGTGCCAGCAGTTACTCCGGGCAGTTTTACAATGAGCAGTTCTTC
TRBJ1-1 | NA | NA | TRBV7-8 | CSSSWSVRGNTEAFF | TGTTCCAGCAGCTGGAGTGTGCGTGGGAACACTGAAGCTTTCTTT
TRBJ2-7 | TRBD2 | many | TRBV28 | CASSPLGLVEQYF | TGTGCCAGCAGTCCGCTGGGACTAGTCGAGCAGTACTTC
TRBJ2-1 | NA | many | TRBV20-1 | CSARDPLTSYNEQFF | TGCAGTGCTAGAGACCCATTGACTAGCTACAATGAGCAGTTCTTC
TRBJ1-5 | NA | many | TRBV20-1 | CSARPRASHPYQPQHF | TGCAGTGCTAGGCCCCGGGCCTCACACCCTTATCAGCCCCAGCATTTT
TRBJ1-3 | NA | NA | TRBV27 | CASSFVGPGTGNTIYF | TGTGCCAGCAGTTTCGTTGGTCCAGGGACTGGAAACACCATATATTTT
TRBJ1-4 | NA | many | TRBV7-9 | CASSLGSEKLFF | TGTGCCAGCAGCTTAGGGTCCGAAAAACTGTTTTTT
TRBJ2-7 | NA | medium-sized | TRBV4-1 | CASSLRTESYEQYF | TGCGCCAGCAGCCTTCGGACAGAGTCCTACGAGCAGTACTTC
TRBJ2-2 | TRBD2 | many | TRBV4-2 | CASSQGKREGGGELFF | TGTGCCAGCAGCCAAGGGAAGCGGGAGGGCGGCGGGGAGCTGTTTTTT
TRBJ2-5 | NA | medium-sized | TRBV18 | CASSPPQETQYF | TGTGCCAGCTCACCACCGCAAGAGACCCAGTACTTC